This T cell receptor beta chain was obtained from a study of type 1 regulatory T cells. Study information: T-allo10 is a Tr1-enriched, alloantigen-specific CD4 T cell product made in vitro.

From germline, CDR1 is DFQATT and CDR2 SNEGSKA (reference sequence). The CDR3 sequence is 12 residues long. V was shortened by 6 bases and J by 9 bases, with 15 bases between the two germline ends. TCRdb re-called the reads with MiXCR, one entry per CDR3 protein. Here the sample spans around 62,000 distinct CDR3 sequences, approximately 64% being singletons. As regards this clonotype: As yet, its antigen is unknown.

The sample was cultured T cells, either the whole culture or a sorted T cell fraction (not recorded which). The sample's subset: Tr1-enriched cell product generated in vitro against host alloantigens. The TCR originated in a human donor in good health. This chain links TRBV20-1 with TRBJ2-1; possible D gene TRBD1, 5 bases. The DNA for the CDR3 is TGCAGTGCGGCTAAGGGGCTCGGTGAGCAGTTCTTC. Amino acid sequence: CSAAKGLGEQFF.